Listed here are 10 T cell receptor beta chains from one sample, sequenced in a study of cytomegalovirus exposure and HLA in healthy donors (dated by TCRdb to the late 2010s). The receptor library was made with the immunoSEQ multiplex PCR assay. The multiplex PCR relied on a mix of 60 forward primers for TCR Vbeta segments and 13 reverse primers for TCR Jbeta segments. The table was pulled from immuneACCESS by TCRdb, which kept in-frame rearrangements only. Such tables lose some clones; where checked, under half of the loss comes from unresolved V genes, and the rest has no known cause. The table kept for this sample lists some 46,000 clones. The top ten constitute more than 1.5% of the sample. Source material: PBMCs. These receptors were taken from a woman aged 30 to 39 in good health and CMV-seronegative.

CDR3 DNA: TGTGCCAGTAGTATAGACAGCGGGAGAAACGAGCAGTACTTC. Residues: CASSIDSGRNEQYF. This chain connects TRBV19 to TRBJ2-7, with 8 bases identical to TRBD2. CDR1 and CDR2 from the germline V gene are LNHDA and SQIVND (reference sequence). The CDR3 contains 14 residues. With V trimmed by 0 bases and J by 5 bases, 3 bases remained unmatched. Drawing the rest from reference TRBV19 and TRBJ2-7, the complete variable domain is DGGITQSPKYLFRKEGQNVTLSCEQNLNHDAMYWYRQDPGQGLRLIYYSQIVNDFQKGDIAEGYSVSREKKESFPLTVTSAQKNPTAFYLCASSIDSGRNEQYFGPGTRLTVT.

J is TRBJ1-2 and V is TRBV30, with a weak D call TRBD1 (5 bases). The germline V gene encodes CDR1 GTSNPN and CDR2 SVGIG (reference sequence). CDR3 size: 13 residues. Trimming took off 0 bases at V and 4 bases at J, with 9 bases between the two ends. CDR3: CAWSVRGFYGYTF. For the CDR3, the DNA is TGTGCCTGGAGTGTACGGGGGTTCTATGGCTACACCTTC.

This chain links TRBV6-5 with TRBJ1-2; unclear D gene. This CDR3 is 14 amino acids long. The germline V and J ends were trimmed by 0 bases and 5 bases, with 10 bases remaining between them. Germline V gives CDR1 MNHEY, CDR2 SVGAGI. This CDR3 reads CASSYSITGYGYTF. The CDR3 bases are TGTGCCAGCAGTTACTCGATCACGGGGTATGGCTACACCTTC.

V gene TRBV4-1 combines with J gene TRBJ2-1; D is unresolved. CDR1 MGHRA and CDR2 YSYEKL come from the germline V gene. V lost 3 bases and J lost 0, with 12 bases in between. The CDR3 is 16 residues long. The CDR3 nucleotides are TGCGCCAGCAGCCAGGTTGACATTTTCTCCTACAATGAGCAGTTCTTC. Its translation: CASSQVDIFSYNEQFF.

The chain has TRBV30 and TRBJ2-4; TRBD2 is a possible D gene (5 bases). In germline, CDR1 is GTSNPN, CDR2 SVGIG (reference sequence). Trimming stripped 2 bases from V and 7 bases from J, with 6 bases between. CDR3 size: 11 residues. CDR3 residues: CAWSRGNIQYF. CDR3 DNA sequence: TGTGCCTGGAGTAGAGGGAACATTCAGTACTTC.

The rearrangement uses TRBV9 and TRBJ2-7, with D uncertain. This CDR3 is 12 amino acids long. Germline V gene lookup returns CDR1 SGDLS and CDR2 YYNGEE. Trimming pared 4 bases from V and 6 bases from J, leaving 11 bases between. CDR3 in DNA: TGTGCCAGCAGCCCTAATTTATCCGAGCAGTACTTC. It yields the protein CASSPNLSEQYF. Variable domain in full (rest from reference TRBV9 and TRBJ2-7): DSGVTQTPKHLITATGQRVTLRCSPRSGDLSVYWYQQSLDQGLQFLIQYYNGEERAKGNILERFSAQQFPDLHSELNLSSLELGDSALYFCASSPNLSEQYFGPGTRLTVT.

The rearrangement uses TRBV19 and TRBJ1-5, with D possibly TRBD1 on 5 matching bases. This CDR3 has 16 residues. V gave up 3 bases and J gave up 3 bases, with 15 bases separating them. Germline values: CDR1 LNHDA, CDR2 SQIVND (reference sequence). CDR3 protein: CASSMSPDRFNQPQHF. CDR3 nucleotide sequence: TGTGCCAGTAGTATGTCCCCCGACAGATTCAATCAGCCCCAGCATTTT.

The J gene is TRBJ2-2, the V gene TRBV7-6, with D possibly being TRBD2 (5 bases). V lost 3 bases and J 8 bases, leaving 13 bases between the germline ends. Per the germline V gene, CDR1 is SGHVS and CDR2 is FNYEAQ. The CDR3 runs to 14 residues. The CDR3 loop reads CASSFTGRSGELFF. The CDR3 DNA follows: TGTGCCAGCAGCTTCACGGGGAGATCGGGGGAGCTGTTTTTT.

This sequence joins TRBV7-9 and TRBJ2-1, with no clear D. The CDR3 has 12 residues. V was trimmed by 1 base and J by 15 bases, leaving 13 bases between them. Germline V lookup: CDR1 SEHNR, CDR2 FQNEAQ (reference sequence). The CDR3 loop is CASSLGESVRFF. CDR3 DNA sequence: TGTGCCAGCAGCTTAGGAGAGAGCGTGCGGTTCTTC. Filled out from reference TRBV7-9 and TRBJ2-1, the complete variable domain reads DTGVSQNPRHKITKRGQNVTFRCDPISEHNRLYWYRQTLGQGPEFLTYFQNEAQLEKSRLLSDRFSAERPKGSFSTLEIQRTEQGDSAMYLCASSLGESVRFFGPGTRLTVL.

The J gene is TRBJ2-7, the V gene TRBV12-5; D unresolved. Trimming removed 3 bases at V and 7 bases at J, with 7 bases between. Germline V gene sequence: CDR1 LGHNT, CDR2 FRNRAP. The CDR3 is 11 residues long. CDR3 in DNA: TGTGCTAGTGGTTTCCGTCGGGAGCAGTACTTC. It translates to CASGFRREQYF.